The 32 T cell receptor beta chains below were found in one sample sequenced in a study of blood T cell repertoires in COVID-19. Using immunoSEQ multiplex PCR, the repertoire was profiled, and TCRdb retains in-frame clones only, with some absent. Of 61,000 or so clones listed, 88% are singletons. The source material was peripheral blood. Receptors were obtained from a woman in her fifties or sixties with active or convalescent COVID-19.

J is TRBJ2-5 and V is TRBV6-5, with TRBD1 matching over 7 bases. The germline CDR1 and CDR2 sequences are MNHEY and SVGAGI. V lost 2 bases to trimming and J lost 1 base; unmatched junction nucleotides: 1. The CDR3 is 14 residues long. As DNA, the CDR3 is TGTGCCAGCAGTTACGGGACAGTCCAAGAGACCCAGTACTTC. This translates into CASSYGTVQETQYF.

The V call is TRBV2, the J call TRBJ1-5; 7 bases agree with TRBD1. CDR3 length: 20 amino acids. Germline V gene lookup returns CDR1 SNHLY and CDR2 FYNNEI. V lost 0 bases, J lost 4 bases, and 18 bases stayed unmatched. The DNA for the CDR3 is TGTGCCAGCAGTGAAGCCGGGCCGGGACAGTCTTCTCCTGGGAATCAGCCCCAGCATTTT. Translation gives CASSEAGPGQSSPGNQPQHF.

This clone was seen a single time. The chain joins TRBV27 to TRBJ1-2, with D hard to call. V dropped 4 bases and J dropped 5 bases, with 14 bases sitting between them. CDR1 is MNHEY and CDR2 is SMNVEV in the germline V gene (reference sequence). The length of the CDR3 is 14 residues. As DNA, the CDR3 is TGTGCCAGCAGTTGGGCAGGCGGAGGGTATGGCTACACCTTC. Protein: CASSWAGGGYGYTF.

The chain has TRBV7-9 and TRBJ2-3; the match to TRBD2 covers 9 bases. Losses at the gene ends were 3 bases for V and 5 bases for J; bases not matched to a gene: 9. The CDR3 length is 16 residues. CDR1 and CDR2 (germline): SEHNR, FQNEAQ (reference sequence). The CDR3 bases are TGTGCCAGCAGCTTTACATATAGCGGGAGAAAAGATACGCAGTATTTT. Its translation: CASSFTYSGRKDTQYF.

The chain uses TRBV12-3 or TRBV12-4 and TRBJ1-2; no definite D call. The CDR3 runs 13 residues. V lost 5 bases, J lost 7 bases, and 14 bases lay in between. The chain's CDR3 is CASSLRRDTGYTF. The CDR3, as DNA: TGTGCCAGCAGTCTTAGGAGGGATACTGGCTACACCTTC.

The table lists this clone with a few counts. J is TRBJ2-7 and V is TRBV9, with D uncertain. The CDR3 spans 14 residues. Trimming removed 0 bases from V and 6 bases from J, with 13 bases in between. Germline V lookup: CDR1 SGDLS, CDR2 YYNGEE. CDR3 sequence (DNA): TGTGCCAGCAGCGTAGGAGGTCGGGTGCTCGAGCAGTACTTC. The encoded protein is CASSVGGRVLEQYF.

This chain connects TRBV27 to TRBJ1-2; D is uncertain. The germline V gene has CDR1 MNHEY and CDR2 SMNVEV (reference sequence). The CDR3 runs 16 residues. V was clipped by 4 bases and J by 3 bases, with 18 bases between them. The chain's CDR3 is CASSSRREKRDYGYTF. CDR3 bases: TGTGCCAGCAGTTCACGACGGGAGAAAAGAGACTATGGCTACACCTTC.

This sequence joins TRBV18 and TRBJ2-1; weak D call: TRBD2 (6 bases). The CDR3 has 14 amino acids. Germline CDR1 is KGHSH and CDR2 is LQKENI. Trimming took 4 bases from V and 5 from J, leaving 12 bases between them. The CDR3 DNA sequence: TGTGCCAGCTCACGCGGGGTAGCGAACAATGAGCAGTTCTTC. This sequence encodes CASSRGVANNEQFF.

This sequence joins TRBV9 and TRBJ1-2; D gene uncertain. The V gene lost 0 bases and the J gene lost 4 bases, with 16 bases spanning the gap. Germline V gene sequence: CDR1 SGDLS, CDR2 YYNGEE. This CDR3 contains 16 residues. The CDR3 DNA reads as TGTGCCAGCAGCGTAGAGCCGAGGAGGCAATCCTATGGCTACACCTTC. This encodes CASSVEPRRQSYGYTF.

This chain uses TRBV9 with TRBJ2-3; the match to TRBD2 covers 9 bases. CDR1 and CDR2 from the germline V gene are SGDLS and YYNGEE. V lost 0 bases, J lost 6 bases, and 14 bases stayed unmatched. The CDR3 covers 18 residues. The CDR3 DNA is TGTGCCAGCAGCGTAGCGCTAGCGGGATCCCTACCCGGGGATACGCAGTATTTT. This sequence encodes CASSVALAGSLPGDTQYF.

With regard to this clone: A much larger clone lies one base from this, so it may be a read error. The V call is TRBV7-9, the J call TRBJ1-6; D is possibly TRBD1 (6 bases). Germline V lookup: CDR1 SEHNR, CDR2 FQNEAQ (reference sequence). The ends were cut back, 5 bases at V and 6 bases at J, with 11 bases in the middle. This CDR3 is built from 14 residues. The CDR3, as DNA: TGTGCCAGCAGCCCCGGACAGCTTAATTCACCCCTCCACTTT. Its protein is CASSPGQLNSPLHF. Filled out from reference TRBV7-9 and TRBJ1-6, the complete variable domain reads DTGVSQNPRHKITKRGQNVTFRCDPISEHNRLYWYRQTLGQGPEFLTYFQNEAQLEKSRLLSDRFSAERPKGSFSTLEIQRTEQGDSAMYLCASSPGQLNSPLHFGNGTRLTVT.

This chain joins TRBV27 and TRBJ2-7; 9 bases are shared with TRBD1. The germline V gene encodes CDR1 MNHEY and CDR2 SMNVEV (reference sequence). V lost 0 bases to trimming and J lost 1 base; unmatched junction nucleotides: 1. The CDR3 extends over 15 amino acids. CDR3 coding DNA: TGTGCCAGCAGTTTATCCGGGACAGGGTCCTACGAGCAGTACTTC. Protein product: CASSLSGTGSYEQYF.

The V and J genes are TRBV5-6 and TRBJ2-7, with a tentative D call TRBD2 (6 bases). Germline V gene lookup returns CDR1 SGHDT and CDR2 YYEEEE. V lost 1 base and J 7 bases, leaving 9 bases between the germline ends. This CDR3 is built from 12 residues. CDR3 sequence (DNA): TGTGCCAGCAGCTTGACGGCGGGGGAGCAGTACTTC. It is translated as CASSLTAGEQYF.

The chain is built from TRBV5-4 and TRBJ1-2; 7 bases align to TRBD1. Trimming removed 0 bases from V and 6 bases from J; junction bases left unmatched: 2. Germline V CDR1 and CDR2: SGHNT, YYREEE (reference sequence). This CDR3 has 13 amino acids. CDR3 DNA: TGTGCCAGCAGCTTGGGACAGGGCAATGGCTACACCTTC. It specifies CASSLGQGNGYTF.

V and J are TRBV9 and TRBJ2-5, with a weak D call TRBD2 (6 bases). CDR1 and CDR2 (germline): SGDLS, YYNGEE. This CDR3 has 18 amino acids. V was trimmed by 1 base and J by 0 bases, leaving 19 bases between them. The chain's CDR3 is CASSVRPGTAEYQETQYF. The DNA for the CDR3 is TGTGCCAGCAGCGTAAGGCCGGGGACTGCGGAATACCAAGAGACCCAGTACTTC.

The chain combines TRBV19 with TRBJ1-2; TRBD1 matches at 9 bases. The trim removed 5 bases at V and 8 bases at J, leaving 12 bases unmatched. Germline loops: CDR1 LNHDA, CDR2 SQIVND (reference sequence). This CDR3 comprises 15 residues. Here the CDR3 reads CASSPRDRALIGYTF. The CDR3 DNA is TGTGCCAGTAGTCCCCGGGACAGGGCTTTGATAGGCTACACCTTC.

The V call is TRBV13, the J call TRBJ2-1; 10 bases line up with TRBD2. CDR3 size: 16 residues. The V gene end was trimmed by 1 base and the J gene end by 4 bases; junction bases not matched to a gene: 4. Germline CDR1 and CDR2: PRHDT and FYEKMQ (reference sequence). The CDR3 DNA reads TGTGCCAGCAGCTTAGAAGGACTAGCGGAATACAATGAGCAGTTCTTC. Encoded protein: CASSLEGLAEYNEQFF.

The CDR3 loop reads CASTILAGHEQYF. The CDR3 DNA reads as TGTGCCAGCACCATTCTAGCGGGGCACGAGCAGTACTTC. V usage is TRBV7-9 and J usage is TRBJ2-7; 9 bases line up with TRBD2. The CDR3 extends over 13 amino acids. Germline V gives CDR1 SEHNR, CDR2 FQNEAQ (reference sequence). With 7 bases clipped from V and 5 bases from J, the junction kept 6 bases outside the gene matches.

CDR3 nucleotide sequence: TGTGCCAGCAGTTACTCCCGACAGGGATTCAAAGATACGCAGTATTTT. Translated: CASSYSRQGFKDTQYF. The chain links TRBV6-5 to TRBJ2-3; TRBD1 agrees at 7 bases. The CDR3 consists of 16 residues. Trimming cost V 0 bases and J 5 bases; bases outside gene matches: 8. From germline, CDR1 is MNHEY and CDR2 SVGAGI.

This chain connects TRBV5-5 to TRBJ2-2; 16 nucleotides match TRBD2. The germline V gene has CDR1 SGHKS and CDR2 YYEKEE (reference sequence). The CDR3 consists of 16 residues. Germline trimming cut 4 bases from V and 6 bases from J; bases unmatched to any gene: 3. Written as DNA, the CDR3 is TGTGCCAGCAGCCGGGGACTAGCGGGAGGGCCCGGGGAGCTGTTTTTT. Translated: CASSRGLAGGPGELFF.

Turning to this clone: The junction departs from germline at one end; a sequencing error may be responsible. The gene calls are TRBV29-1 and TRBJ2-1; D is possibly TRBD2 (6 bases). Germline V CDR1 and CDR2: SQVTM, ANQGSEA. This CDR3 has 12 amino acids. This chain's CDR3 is CSVETSSSFGIF. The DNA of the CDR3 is TGCAGCGTCGAAACTAGCTCCAGCTTCGGGATCTTC.

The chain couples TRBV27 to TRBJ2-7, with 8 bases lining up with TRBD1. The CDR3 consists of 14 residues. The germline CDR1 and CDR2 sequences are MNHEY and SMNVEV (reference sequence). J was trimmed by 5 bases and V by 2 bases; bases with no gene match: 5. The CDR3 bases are TGTGCCAGCAGTTTAGGTGACAGGGGAGACGAGCAGTACTTC. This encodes CASSLGDRGDEQYF.

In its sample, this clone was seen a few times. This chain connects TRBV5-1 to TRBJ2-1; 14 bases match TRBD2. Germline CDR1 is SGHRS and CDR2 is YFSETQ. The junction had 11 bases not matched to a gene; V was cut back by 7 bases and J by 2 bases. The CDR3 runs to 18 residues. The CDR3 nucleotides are TGCGCCAGCCAAAACGGACTAGCGGGAGGTTTCACCTACAATGAGCAGTTCTTC. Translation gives CASQNGLAGGFTYNEQFF.

The CDR3 bases are TGTGCCACCAGCGAGGTCGGGGGAGTTTTGGTGGAGACCCAGTACTTC. This codes for CATSEVGGVLVETQYF. The V and J genes are TRBV15 and TRBJ2-5; possibly TRBD2 for D (6 bases). This CDR3 spans 16 amino acids. V was trimmed by 5 bases and J by 5 bases, leaving 21 bases between them. The germline CDR1 and CDR2 sequences are LNHNV and YYDKDF (reference sequence). Drawing the rest from reference TRBV15 and TRBJ2-5, the complete variable domain is DAMVIQNPRYQVTQFGKPVTLSCSQTLNHNVMYWYQQKSSQAPKLLFHYYDKDFNNEADTPDNFQSRRPNTSFCFLDIRSPGLGDTAMYLCATSEVGGVLVETQYFGPGTRLLVL.

CDR3 sequence: CASSYATGLNEQFF. CDR3 DNA sequence: TGTGCCAGCAGTTACGCGACAGGGCTCAATGAGCAGTTCTTC. This sequence joins TRBV28 and TRBJ2-1; TRBD1 aligns across 7 bases. This CDR3 has 14 residues. The germline V gene has CDR1 MDHEN and CDR2 SYDVKM. Trimming removed 4 bases from V and 6 bases from J; junction bases left unmatched: 6.

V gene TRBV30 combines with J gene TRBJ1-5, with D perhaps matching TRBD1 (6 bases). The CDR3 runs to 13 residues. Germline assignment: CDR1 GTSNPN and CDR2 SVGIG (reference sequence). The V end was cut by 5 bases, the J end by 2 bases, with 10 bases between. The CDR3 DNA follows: TGTGCCTGGGGACAGTTAGGCAATCAGCCCCAGCATTTT. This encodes CAWGQLGNQPQHF.

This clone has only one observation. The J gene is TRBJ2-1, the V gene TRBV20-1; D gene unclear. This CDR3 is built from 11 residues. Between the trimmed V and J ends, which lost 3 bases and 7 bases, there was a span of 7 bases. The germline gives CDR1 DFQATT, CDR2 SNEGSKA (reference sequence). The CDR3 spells CSASVINEQFF. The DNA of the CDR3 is TGCAGTGCTAGTGTTATAAATGAGCAGTTCTTC.

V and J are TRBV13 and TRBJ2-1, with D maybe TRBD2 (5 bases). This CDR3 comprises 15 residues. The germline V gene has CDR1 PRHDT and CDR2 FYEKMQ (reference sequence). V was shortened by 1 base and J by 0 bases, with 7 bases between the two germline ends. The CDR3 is CASSLEGSSYNEQFF. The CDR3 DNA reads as TGTGCCAGCAGCTTAGAAGGGAGCTCCTACAATGAGCAGTTCTTC.

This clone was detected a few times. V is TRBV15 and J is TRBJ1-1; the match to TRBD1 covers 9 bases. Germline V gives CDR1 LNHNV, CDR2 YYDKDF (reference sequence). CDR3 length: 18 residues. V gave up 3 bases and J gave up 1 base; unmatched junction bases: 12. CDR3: CATSRGLRQGGRNTEAFF. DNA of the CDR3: TGTGCCACCAGCAGGGGCTTACGACAGGGGGGAAGGAACACTGAAGCTTTCTTT.

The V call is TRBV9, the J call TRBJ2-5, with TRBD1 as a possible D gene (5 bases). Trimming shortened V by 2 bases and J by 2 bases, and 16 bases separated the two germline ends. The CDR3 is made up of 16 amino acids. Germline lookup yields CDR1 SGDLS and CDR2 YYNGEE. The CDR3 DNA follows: TGTGCCAGCAGCGTCGACAGCTGGAACACTCAAGAGACCCAGTACTTC. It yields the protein CASSVDSWNTQETQYF.

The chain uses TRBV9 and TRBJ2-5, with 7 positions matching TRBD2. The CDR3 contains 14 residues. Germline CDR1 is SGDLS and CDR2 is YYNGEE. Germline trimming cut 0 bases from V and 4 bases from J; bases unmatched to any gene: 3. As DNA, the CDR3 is TGTGCCAGCAGCGTAGCTGGACTAGGAGAGACCCAGTACTTC. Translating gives CASSVAGLGETQYF.

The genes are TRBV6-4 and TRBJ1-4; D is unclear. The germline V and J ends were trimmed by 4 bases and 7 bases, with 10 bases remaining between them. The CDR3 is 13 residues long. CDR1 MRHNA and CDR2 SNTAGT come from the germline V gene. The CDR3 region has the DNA TGTGCCAGCAGTGTGAAGGAGGGTGAAAAACTGTTTTTT. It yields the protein CASSVKEGEKLFF.